This T cell receptor beta chain is drawn from a study of patients and donors after allogeneic stem cell transplantation. Germline loops: CDR1 ENHRY, CDR2 SYGVKD. The CDR3 sequence is 11 residues long. V was cut by 8 bases and J by 1 base, with 6 bases left in between. This clonotype was seen repeatedly, ten times or more. TCRdb reanalysed the RT-PCR reads using MiXCR and keeps one entry per CDR3 protein. The table lists about 960,000 distinct CDR3 sequences, approximately 18% of them singletons. The chain carries TRBV10-3 and TRBJ2-7; possible D gene TRBD2, 5 bases. The sequence was obtained from a human donor who was either an allogeneic HSCT recipient or a stem cell or donor lymphocyte infusion donor (not recorded which). It is not recorded whose cells these are; they may come from a transplant donor. Material: blood, either unsorted or a sorted T cell fraction (not recorded which). The CDR3 is CAIRTSYEQYF. DNA of the CDR3: TGTGCCATCCGGACTTCCTACGAGCAGTACTTC.